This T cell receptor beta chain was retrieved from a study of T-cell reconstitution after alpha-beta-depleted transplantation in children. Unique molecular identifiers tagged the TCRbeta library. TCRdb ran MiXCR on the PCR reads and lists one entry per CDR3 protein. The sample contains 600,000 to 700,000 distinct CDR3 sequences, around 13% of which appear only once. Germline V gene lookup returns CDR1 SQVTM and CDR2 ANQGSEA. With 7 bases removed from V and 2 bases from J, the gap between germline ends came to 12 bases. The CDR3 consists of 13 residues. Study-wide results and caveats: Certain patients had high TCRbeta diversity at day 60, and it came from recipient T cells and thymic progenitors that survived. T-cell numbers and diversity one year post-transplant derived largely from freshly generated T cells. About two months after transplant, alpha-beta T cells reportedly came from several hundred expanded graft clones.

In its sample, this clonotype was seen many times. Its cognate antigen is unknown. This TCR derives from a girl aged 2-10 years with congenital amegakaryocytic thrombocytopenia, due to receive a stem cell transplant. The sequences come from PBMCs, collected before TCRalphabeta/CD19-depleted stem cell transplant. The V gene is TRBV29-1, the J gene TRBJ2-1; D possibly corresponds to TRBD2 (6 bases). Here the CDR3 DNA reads TGCAGCGGGGGACTGGCCCCCTACAATGAGCAGTTCTTC. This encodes CSGGLAPYNEQFF.